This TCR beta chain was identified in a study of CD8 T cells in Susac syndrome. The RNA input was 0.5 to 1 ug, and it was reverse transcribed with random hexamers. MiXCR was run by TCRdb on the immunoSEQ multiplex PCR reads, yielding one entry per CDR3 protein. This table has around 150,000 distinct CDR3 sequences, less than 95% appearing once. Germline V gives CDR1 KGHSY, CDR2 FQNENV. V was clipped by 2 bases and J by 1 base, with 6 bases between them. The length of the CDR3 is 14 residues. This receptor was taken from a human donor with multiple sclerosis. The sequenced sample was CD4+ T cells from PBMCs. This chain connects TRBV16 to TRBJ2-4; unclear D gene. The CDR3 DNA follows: TGTGCCAGCAGCCAAAAAGGGGCCAAAAACATTCAGTACTTC. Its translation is CASSQKGAKNIQYF.